This is a list of T cell receptor beta chains from one sample in a study of tumor T cells in aggressive B-cell lymphoma. Sequencing used immunoSEQ multiplex PCR; TCRdb keeps in-frame clones, though not all of them. The sample lists approximately 5,200 clones; approximately 94% were seen once. The sample was tumor tissue. These receptors came from an adult with diffuse large B cell lymphoma. CDR3s include the opening cysteine and the closing phenylalanine or tryptophan. Fields, in order: J gene, V gene, clone size, D gene, CDR3 protein, CDR3 DNA. A D gene is named only where the DNA matches it firmly. Expanded clones are given a class, and other clones once, few, many or no size at all.

TRBJ2-7	TRBV18	once	NA	CASSPPSGGQAYEQYF	TGTGCCAGCTCACCACCGTCTGGGGGACAAGCCTACGAGCAGTACTTC
TRBJ2-3	TRBV7-8	NA	TRBD1	CASTSLQDEKGAAILITDTQYF	TGTGCCAGCACATCACTACAAGATGAAAAGGGGGCCGCAATTTTAATCACAGATACGCAGTATTTT
TRBJ2-7	TRBV4-2	once	TRBD2	CASSQGVTSAYEQYF	TGTGCCAGCAGCCAAGGGGTGACTAGCGCCTACGAGCAGTACTTC
TRBJ1-1	TRBV20-1	NA	TRBD1	CSAWDREAFF	TGCAGTGCTTGGGACAGAGAAGCTTTCTTT
TRBJ2-3	TRBV28	NA	NA	CASSFGGEETDTQYF	TGTGCCAGCAGTTTCGGGGGAGAGGAGACAGATACGCAGTATTTT
TRBJ2-1	TRBV10-3	NA	TRBD1	CAISEPGQGEERNEQFF	TGTGCCATCAGTGAGCCGGGACAGGGAGAGGAACGAAATGAGCAGTTCTTC
TRBJ2-7	TRBV5-1	NA	TRBD2	CASSPGRGTSGKEQYF	TGCGCCAGCAGCCCGGGTCGAGGGACTAGCGGGAAGGAGCAGTACTTC
TRBJ1-5	TRBV28	once	TRBD1	CASRTGQEGNQPQHF	TGTGCCAGCAGGACAGGGCAGGAAGGGAATCAGCCCCAGCATTTT
TRBJ1-1	TRBV5-1	NA	NA	CASSFGGAGNTEAFF	TGCGCCAGCAGCTTCGGGGGTGCGGGAAACACTGAAGCTTTCTTT
TRBJ2-3	TRBV5-8	NA	NA	CASSLLQVSTDTQYF	TGTGCCAGCAGCTTATTGCAGGTCAGCACAGATACGCAGTATTTT
TRBJ1-2	TRBV29-1	once	NA	CSVDWSGGGSNYGYTF	TGCAGCGTTGATTGGAGCGGCGGGGGGTCTAACTATGGCTACACCTTC
TRBJ2-7	TRBV10-3	NA	NA	CAISGQAAFEQYF	TGTGCCATCAGTGGGCAGGCAGCATTCGAGCAGTACTTC
TRBJ1-5	TRBV27	NA	NA	CASSFWGLGSNQPQHF	TGTGCCAGCAGTTTTTGGGGGCTCGGTAGCAATCAGCCCCAGCATTTT